This T cell receptor beta chain came from a study of T cells in Graves' hyperthyroidism and ophthalmopathy. Points from the study as a whole: The model made its ophthalmopathy prediction, and onset followed a median 6.5 months later.

From RNA transcripts, TCR beta CDR3 regions were amplified. The HTBI primer set was used in a first-round RT-PCR of the TCR CDR3. MiXCR, applied by TCRdb to the multiplex PCR reads, yields one record per CDR3 protein. The repertoire holds 400,000 to 450,000 distinct CDR3 sequences, with around 15% as singletons. The CDR3 loop spans 17 amino acids. CDR1 and CDR2 from the germline V gene are LGHDT and YNNKEL (reference sequence). J lost 4 bases, V lost 1 base, and 8 bases had no gene match. This clonotype was seen repeatedly, ten times or more. Its specificity is not known. The gene calls are TRBV3-1 and TRBJ2-1; 9 nucleotides align to TRBD1. Sequencing used blood. This TCR was recovered from a man aged 18-30 years with Graves' ophthalmopathy. The CDR3 DNA is TGTGCCAGCAGCCAAGCCCCCGGACAGGGGCTTTACAATGAGCAGTTCTTC. Protein sequence: CASSQAPGQGLYNEQFF.